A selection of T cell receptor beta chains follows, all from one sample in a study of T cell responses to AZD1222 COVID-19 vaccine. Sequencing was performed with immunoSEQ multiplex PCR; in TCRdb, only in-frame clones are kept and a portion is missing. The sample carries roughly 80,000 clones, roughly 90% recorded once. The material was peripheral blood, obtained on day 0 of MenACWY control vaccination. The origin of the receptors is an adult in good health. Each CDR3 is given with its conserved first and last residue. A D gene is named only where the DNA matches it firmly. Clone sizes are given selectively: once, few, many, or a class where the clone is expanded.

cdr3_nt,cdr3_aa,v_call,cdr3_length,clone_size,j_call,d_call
TGCGCCAGCAGCCAAGGGGGGAATAAGATGGCCGGGGAGCTGTTTTTT,CASSQGGNKMAGELFF,TRBV4-1,16,-,TRBJ2-2,-
TGTGCCAGCAGTTACTCGCACGGCAATGAGCAGTTCTTC,CASSYSHGNEQFF,TRBV6-6,13,-,TRBJ2-1,-
TGTGCCAGTAGTATCCGGGTTGTGCAGGGCTCTGGAAACACCATATATTTT,CASSIRVVQGSGNTIYF,TRBV19,17,-,TRBJ1-3,-
TGTGCCAGCACCCAGTCACAGGGAAAAGGGTCCTCCTACACCTTC,CASTQSQGKGSSYTF,TRBV28,15,-,TRBJ1-2,-
TGTGCCAGCAGTTACCCTATGACACTTAACACCGGGGAGCTGTTTTTT,CASSYPMTLNTGELFF,TRBV6-5,16,few,TRBJ2-2,-
TGTGCCAGCACTACAGGGTACACTGAAGCTTTCTTT,CASTTGYTEAFF,TRBV6-5,12,-,TRBJ1-1,-
TGTGCCAGCAGCCCCCCCGGCCCCTATGCCAACACCATATATTTT,CASSPPGPYANTIYF,TRBV7-6,15,-,TRBJ1-3,-
TGTGCCTGGAGTATTCAGGGGCTGTTTAATGAAAAACTGTTTTTT,CAWSIQGLFNEKLFF,TRBV30,15,-,TRBJ1-4,-
TGTGCCAGCTCACCACTCCCCCTCAGCAATGAAAAACTGTTTTTT,CASSPLPLSNEKLFF,TRBV18,15,-,TRBJ1-4,-
TGTGCCAGCAGACAGCCGGGGGACTCAATGAAACAGTTCTTC,CASRQPGDSMKQFF,TRBV28,14,-,TRBJ2-1,-
TGTGCCAGCAGCCCTTGGGCCGGATCACCCCTCCACTTT,CASSPWAGSPLHF,TRBV14,13,once,TRBJ1-6,-
TGTGCCTGGAGTGTACAGGAGGGGGAAAAACTGTTTTTT,CAWSVQEGEKLFF,TRBV30,13,-,TRBJ1-4,-
TGTGCCAGCAGCCTTAACACTGAAGCTTTCTTT,CASSLNTEAFF,TRBV27,11,-,TRBJ1-1,-
TGTGCCAGCAGCTTCGACGTCAGCTCCGCTTTCTATGGCTACACCTTC,CASSFDVSSAFYGYTF,TRBV7-2,16,-,TRBJ1-2,-
TGTGCCAGAGAGGACCTCCGGACAACCGACTACGAGCAGTACTTC,CAREDLRTTDYEQYF,TRBV19,15,-,TRBJ2-7,-
TGTGCCTGGAGTGCTTCAGGGGGGAATCAGCCCCAGCATTTT,CAWSASGGNQPQHF,TRBV30,14,-,TRBJ1-5,TRBD1
TGTGCCAGCAGTTTTCTGACAGGGGGTACCTATGGCTACACCTTC,CASSFLTGGTYGYTF,TRBV27,15,-,TRBJ1-2,TRBD1
TGCGCCAGCAGTTGGACTAGCCACAATGAGCAGTTCTTC,CASSWTSHNEQFF,TRBV5-1,13,-,TRBJ2-1,TRBD2
TGTGCCAGCTGCAGGGGGCCCACTGAAGCTTTCTTT,CASCRGPTEAFF,TRBV7-9,12,-,TRBJ1-1,TRBD1
TGTGCCAGCAGCTTAGTAAGAGGGAACACTGAAGCTTTCTTT,CASSLVRGNTEAFF,TRBV7-2,14,-,TRBJ1-1,-
TGTGCCAGTAGTATAGATGGTGAGGGTTTCCCGGGCAATCAGCCCCAGCATTTT,CASSIDGEGFPGNQPQHF,TRBV19,18,few,TRBJ1-5,-
TGTGCCAGCAGCGTGATCACAGACATTGGGGACACCTTC,CASSVITDIGDTF,TRBV5-4,13,-,TRBJ1-2,-
TGTGCCAGCAGATACCAAGTAGCGGGACGTACTAACAATGAGCAGTTCTTC,CASRYQVAGRTNNEQFF,TRBV27,17,-,TRBJ2-1,TRBD2
TGTGCCAGCAGTGGACCGTTGAACGGTGGCTACACCTTC,CASSGPLNGGYTF,TRBV9,13,-,TRBJ1-2,-
TGTGCCAGCAATACAGGGGGATGGGGCTACACCTTC,CASNTGGWGYTF,TRBV28,12,few,TRBJ1-2,TRBD1
TGTGCCAGTAGTGTTACCGGGACAGCCTCTGGAAACACCATATATTTT,CASSVTGTASGNTIYF,TRBV19,16,-,TRBJ1-3,TRBD1
TGCGCCAGCAGCCAAGGACTAGCAAGTTCCTCGGACACCGGGGAGCTGTTTTTT,CASSQGLASSSDTGELFF,TRBV4-3,18,-,TRBJ2-2,TRBD2
TGTGCCAGCAGTAGCGGGAGGTTGGGGTTAAACACCGGGGAGCTGTTTTTT,CASSSGRLGLNTGELFF,TRBV6-4,17,-,TRBJ2-2,TRBD2
TGTGCCAGCAGGCCTCCAGGGGGCTCCTACAATGAGCAGTTCTTC,CASRPPGGSYNEQFF,TRBV7-2,15,-,TRBJ2-1,TRBD1
TGTGCCACCAGTGATTTGGGGACAGGAGTACTAGGCACAGATACGCAGTATTTT,CATSDLGTGVLGTDTQYF,TRBV24-1,18,-,TRBJ2-3,TRBD1
TGTGCCAGCAGCTTGGCCGGGACATACACCGGGGAGCTGTTTTTT,CASSLAGTYTGELFF,TRBV5-6,15,-,TRBJ2-2,-
TGTGCCAGCAGCTCCGCGGGAGGGAACACCGGGGAGCTGTTTTTT,CASSSAGGNTGELFF,TRBV3-1/TRBV3-2,15,-,TRBJ2-2,TRBD2
TGTGCCAGCAGCAATGGACAGGGGGACGAGCAGTACTTC,CASSNGQGDEQYF,TRBV7-6,13,-,TRBJ2-7,TRBD1
TGCGCCAGCAGCGTCAGCGCCGCTCGGACAGGGATGCCCTATGGCTACACCTTC,CASSVSAARTGMPYGYTF,TRBV5-1,18,-,TRBJ1-2,TRBD1
TGTGCCAGTAACGGACAGGGTGGAGATGGCTACACCTTC,CASNGQGGDGYTF,TRBV19,13,-,TRBJ1-2,TRBD1
TGCAGCGTTCGCTTTATTGCGGGATCGGGGGCCGAGCAGTACTTC,CSVRFIAGSGAEQYF,TRBV29-1,15,-,TRBJ2-7,-
TGTGCCTGGAGTGTTGGGACAGGGAAATACTTC,CAWSVGTGKYF,TRBV30,11,-,TRBJ2-7,TRBD1
TGTGCCAGCAGTTTCAGTGTTTACGAGCAGTACTTC,CASSFSVYEQYF,TRBV12-3/TRBV12-4,12,-,TRBJ2-7,-
TGTGCCACCAGCAGAGTTATTGAAATTGACACTGAAGCTTTCTTT,CATSRVIEIDTEAFF,TRBV15,15,-,TRBJ1-1,-
TGCGCCAGCAGCTTGGATGTGACAGGGGACCTCACAGATACGCAGTATTTT,CASSLDVTGDLTDTQYF,TRBV5-1,17,-,TRBJ2-3,TRBD1
TGTGCCAGCAGCTTACGGAGGGGTGGAAACACCATATATTTT,CASSLRRGGNTIYF,TRBV7-9,14,once,TRBJ1-3,-
TGCAGCGCAATTTTACAGGGGCGCGATGAGCAGTTCTTC,CSAILQGRDEQFF,TRBV29-1,13,-,TRBJ2-1,TRBD1
TGTGCCAGCAGCCGGGACGGCGGTGAAGCTTTCTTT,CASSRDGGEAFF,TRBV28,12,-,TRBJ1-1,-
TGCGCCAGCAGCTTGAGGCTAGCGGGGGGTTCTAACACCGGGGAGCTGTTTTTT,CASSLRLAGGSNTGELFF,TRBV5-1,18,-,TRBJ2-2,TRBD2
TGCGCCAGCAGCCAAGACAGGGGAGCAAACACCGGGGAGCTGTTTTTT,CASSQDRGANTGELFF,TRBV4-1,16,-,TRBJ2-2,-
TGCGCCAGCAGGGAGCCTGGGGCCAACGTCCTGACTTTC,CASREPGANVLTF,TRBV5-1,13,-,TRBJ2-6,-